This T cell receptor (beta chain) was sequenced during a study of blood T cell repertoires in COVID-19 (dated by TCRdb to 2020 to 2021). A note on the overall study: Samples covering the acute and convalescent phases of COVID-19 were provided by collaborators in the United States, Italy and Spain. The prospective study material was composed of cDNA or gDNA derived from T cells, B-cell-depleted T cells, or PBMCs. Deeply sampled blood TCRbeta repertoires from subjects exposed to, actively infected with, or recovered from COVID-19 were included in the dataset. The repertoires were made available in a free public database intended to serve as a resource for research on the immune response to SARS-CoV-2. The samples were drawn from two sources: the first 160 participants of the ongoing ImmuneRACE study, and 1,200 or so subjects contributed by 6 global collaborators. A de-identified subject ID, COVID-19 status, age in years and sex were almost always included in the sample metadata. Where available, HLA class I and class II types were taken from metadata supplied by the sample provider and were not determined by assay-based typing. Overall results and qualifications from the work: The quantity of clinical and demographic metadata differed by source and by participant and was supplied without curation.

The CDR3 runs 15 residues from the cysteine to the phenylalanine. Only CDR3 DNA remains: 45 bases, in frame from the first base. The junction shows trimming of 5 bases on V and 1 base on J, and the gene matches do not reach 5 bases of it. The germline V gene provides CDR1 MGHDK and CDR2 SYGVNS. TCRbeta CDR3 regions were amplified from genomic DNA by means of the immunoSEQ Assay, a bias-controlled multiplex PCR. The source study handled its data this way. Within the assay, amplification of reference gene primers was used to estimate how many nucleated cells each sample contained. To quantify the absolute abundance of each unique TCRbeta CDR3 rearrangement, sequence reads were collapsed and filtered. For each sample, productive Simpson clonality was calculated by taking the square root of Simpson's diversity index across productive rearrangements. Drawn from immuneACCESS, this table holds only the in-frame rearrangements with V and J called that TCRdb kept. Clones are partly lost; checked studies trace under half to an unresolved V gene and leave the rest unexplained. That table furnishes V, J and clone size, whereas the DNA furnished D and trimming. The sample contains about 280,000 clones, approximately 88% of them found a single time. The ten largest clones capture 1% of the sample.

Participants in the prospective study were enrolled through a virtual design, were aged roughly 18 to 100 years, and lived in fewer than 30 United States geographic areas. In the prospective study, cohorts were assigned on the basis of participant-reported clinical history obtained from a screening survey and a study questionnaire. For ImmuneRACE Cohort 3, a participant was defined as recovered based on two consecutive negative NP/OP PCR tests, clearance by a healthcare professional, or resolution of symptoms. In the prospective study, whole blood, serum and a nasopharyngeal or oropharyngeal swab were collected from each participant by mobile phlebotomists. Prospective study participants could optionally give additional blood draws and questionnaires over an approximately two-month period. Before DNA extraction, blood samples from the prospective study were shipped at room temperature or frozen.

Concerning this clone: The antigen this receptor binds is unknown. Base qualities are missing; no much larger clone stands one base away.

The chain is made from TRBV25-1 and TRBJ2-3, with TRBD2 matching 8 junction bases. Sequenced: PBMCs or T cells enriched from blood (not recorded which). The TCR sequence derives from a woman in her 30s who had recovered from COVID-19. In nucleotide form, the sequence is TGTGCCAGCAGTCGGGAGGGCCGTGGCACAGATACGCAGTATTTT. The encoded protein is CASSREGRGTDTQYF.